This T cell receptor (beta chain) was identified during a study of blood T cell repertoires in COVID-19. Study overall: Specimens from acute and convalescent COVID-19 originated in the United States, Italy and Spain. PBMCs, B-cell-depleted T cells, or T cells provided the cDNA or gDNA that made up the material.

The CDR3 has 15 amino acids. Germline-derived CDR1 and CDR2 are GTSNPN and SVGIG (reference sequence). V was cut by 5 bases and J by 1 base, with 18 bases left in between. Original analysis: Researchers report that nucleated cell counts were estimated from reference gene primer amplification. This table comes from immunoSEQ multiplex PCR, and its TCRdb copy is limited to in-frame clones, with some not included. V and J calls and clone size are those listed in that table; D and trimming were worked out from the DNA. The sample holds 200,000 to 250,000 clones, 75% to 85% seen once. The sequencing input was peripheral blood. The sequence came from a woman aged 25 to 39 with COVID-19, enrolled during active disease. This rearrangement joins TRBV30 to TRBJ2-7; tentatively, D is TRBD1 (6 bases). For the CDR3, the DNA is TGTGCCTGGGGGGTTGGGGGACAAGTTTCCTACGAGCAGTACTTC. It codes for CAWGVGGQVSYEQYF.